This T cell receptor (beta chain) originates from a study of blood T cell repertoires in COVID-19. At the level of the study: Samples of COVID-19 (acute and convalescent) were obtained from the United States, Italy and Spain. T cells, B-cell-depleted T cells, or PBMCs supplied cDNA or gDNA.

The CDR3 length is 13 residues. J was trimmed by 5 bases and V by 5 bases; bases with no gene match: 4. Germline assignment: CDR1 SGHNT and CDR2 YYREEE (reference sequence). How the authors handled the data: Reference gene primers were amplified, and this amplification served to estimate nucleated cell counts. TCRdb's table, derived via immunoSEQ multiplex PCR, lists solely in-frame clones and lacks some. V and J calls and clone size are copied from that table; D and trimming were computed from the DNA. This table has around 240,000 clones, approximately 81% appearing once. The chain employs TRBV5-4 and TRBJ2-1; 7 bases are a match to TRBD2. The sequence was obtained from a man aged 35-49 years with acute or convalescent COVID-19. The sample comprised peripheral blood. The CDR3 is CASSRDYNNEQFF. In DNA form, the CDR3 reads TGTGCCAGCAGTCGGGACTATAACAATGAGCAGTTCTTC.